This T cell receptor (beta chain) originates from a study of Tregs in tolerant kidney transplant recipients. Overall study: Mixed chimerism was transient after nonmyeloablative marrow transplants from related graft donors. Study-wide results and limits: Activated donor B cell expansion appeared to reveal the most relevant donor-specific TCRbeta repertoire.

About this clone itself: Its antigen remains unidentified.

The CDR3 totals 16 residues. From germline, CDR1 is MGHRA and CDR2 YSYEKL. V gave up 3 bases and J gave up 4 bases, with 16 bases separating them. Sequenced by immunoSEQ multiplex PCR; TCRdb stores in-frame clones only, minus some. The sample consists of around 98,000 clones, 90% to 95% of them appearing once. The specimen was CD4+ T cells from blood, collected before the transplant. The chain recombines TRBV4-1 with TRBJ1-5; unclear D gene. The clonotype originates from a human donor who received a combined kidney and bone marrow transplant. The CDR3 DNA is TGCGCCAGCAGCCAGTCTACAGTGATCAGGAATCAGCCCCAGCATTTT. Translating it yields CASSQSTVIRNQPQHF.